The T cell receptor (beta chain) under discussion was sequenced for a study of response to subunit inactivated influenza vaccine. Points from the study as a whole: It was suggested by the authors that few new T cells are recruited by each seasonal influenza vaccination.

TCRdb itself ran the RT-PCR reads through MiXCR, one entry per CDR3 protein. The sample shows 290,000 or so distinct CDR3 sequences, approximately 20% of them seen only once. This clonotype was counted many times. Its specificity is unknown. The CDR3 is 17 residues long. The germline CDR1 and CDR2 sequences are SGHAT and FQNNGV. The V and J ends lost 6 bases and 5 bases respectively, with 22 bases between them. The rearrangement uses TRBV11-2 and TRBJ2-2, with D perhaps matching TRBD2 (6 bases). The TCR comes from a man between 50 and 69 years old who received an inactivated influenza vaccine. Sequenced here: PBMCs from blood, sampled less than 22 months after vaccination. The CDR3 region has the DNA TGTGCCAGCAGAGGGGTAAAAAAATCCCGGGGGACCGGGGAGCTGTTTTTT. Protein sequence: CASRGVKKSRGTGELFF.